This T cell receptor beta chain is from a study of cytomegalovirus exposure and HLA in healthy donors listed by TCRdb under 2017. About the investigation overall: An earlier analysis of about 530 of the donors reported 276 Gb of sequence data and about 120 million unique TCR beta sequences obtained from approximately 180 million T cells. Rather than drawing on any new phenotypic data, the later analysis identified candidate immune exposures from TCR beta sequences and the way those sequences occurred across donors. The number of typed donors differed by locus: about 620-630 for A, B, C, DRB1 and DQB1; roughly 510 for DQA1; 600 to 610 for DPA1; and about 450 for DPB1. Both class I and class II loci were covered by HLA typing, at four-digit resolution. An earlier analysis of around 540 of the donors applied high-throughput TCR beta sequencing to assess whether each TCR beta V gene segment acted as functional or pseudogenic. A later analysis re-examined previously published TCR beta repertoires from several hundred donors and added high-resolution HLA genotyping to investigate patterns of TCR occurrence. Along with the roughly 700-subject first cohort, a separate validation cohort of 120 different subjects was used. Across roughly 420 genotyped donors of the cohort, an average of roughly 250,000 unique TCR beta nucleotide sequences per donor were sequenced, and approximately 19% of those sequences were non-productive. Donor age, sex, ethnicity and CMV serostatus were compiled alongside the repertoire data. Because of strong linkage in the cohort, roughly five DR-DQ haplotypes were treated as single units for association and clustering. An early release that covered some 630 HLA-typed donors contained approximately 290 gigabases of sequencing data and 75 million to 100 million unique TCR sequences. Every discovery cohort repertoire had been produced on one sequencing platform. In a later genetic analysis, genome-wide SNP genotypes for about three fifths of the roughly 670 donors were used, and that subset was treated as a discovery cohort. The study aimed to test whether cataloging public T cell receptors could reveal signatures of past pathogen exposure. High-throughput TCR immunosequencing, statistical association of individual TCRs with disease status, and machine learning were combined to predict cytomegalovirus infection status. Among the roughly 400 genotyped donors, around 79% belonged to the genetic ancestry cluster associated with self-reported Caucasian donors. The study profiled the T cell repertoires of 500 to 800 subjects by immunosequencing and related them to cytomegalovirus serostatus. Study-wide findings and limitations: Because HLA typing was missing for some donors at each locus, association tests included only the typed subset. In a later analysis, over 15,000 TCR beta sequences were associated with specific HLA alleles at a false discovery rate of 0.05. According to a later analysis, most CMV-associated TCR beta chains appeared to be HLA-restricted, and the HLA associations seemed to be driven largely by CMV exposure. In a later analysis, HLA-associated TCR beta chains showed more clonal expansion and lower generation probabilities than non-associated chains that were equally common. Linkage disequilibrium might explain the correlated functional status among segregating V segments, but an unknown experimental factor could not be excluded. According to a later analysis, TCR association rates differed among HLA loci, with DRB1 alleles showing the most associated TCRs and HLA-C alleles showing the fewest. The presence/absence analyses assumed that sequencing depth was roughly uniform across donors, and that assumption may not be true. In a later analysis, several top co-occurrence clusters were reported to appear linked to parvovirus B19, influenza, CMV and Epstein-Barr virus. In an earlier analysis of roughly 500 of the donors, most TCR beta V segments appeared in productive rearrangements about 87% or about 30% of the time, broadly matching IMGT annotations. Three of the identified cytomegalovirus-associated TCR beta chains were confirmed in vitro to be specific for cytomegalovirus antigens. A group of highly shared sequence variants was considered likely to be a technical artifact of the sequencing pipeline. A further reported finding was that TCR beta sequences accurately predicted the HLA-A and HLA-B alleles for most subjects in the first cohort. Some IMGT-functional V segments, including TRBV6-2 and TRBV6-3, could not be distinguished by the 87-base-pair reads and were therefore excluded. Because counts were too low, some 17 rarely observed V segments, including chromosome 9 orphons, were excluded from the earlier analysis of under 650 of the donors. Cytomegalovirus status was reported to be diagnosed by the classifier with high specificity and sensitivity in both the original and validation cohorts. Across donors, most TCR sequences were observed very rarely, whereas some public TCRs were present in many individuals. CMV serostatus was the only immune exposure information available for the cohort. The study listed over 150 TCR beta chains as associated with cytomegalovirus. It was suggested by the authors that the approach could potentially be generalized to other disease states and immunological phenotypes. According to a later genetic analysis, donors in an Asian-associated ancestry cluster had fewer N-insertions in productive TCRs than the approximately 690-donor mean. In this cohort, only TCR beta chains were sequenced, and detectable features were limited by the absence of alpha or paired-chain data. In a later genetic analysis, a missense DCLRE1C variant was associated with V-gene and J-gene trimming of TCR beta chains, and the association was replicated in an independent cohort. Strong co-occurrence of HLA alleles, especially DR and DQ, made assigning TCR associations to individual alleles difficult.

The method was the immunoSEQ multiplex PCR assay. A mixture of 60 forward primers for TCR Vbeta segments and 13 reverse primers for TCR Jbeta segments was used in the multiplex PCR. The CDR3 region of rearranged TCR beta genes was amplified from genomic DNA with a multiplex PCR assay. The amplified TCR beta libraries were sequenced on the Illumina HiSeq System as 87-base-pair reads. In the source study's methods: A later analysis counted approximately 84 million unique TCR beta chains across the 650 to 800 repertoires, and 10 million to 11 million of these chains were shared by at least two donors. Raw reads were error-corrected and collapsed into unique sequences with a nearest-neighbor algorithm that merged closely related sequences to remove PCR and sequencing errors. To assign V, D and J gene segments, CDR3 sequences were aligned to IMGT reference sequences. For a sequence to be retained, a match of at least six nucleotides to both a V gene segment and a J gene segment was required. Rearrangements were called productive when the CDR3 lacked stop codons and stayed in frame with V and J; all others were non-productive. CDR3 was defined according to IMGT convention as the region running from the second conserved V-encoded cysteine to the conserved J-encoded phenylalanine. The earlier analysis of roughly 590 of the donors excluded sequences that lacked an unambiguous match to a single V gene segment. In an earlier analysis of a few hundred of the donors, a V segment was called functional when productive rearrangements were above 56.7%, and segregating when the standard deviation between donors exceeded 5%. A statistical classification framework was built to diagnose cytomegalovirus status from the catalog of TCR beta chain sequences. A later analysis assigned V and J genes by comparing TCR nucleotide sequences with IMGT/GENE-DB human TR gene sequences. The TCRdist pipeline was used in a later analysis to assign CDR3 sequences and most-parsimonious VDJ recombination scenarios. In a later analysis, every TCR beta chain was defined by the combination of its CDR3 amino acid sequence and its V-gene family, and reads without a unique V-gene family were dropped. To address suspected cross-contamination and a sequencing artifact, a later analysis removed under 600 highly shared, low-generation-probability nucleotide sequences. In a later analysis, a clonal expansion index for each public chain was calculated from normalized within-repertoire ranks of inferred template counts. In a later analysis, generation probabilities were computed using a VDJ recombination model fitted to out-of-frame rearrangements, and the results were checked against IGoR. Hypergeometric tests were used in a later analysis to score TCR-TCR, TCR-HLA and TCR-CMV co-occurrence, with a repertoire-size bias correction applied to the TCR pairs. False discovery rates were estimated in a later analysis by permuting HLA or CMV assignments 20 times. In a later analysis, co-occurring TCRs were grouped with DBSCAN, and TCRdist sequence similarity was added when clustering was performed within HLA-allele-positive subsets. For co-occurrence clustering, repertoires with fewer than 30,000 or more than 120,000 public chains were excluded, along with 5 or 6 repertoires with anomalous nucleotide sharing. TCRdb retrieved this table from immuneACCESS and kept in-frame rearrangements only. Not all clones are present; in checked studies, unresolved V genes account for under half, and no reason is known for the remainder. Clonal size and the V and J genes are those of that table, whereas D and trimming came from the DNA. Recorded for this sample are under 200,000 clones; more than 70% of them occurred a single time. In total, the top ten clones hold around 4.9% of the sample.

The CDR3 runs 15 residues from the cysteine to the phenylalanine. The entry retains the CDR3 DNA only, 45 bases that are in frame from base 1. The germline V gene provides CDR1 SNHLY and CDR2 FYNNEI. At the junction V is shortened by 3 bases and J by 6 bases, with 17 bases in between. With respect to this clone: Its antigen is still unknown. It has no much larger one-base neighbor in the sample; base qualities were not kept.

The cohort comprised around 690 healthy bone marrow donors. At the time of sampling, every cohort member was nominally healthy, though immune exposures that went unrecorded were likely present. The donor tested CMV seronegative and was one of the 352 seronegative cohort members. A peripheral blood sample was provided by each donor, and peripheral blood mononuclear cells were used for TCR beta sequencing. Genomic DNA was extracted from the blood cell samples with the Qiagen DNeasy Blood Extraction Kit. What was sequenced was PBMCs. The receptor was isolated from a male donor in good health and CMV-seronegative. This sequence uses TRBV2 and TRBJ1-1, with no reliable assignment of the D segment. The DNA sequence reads TGTGCCAGCAGTGAGGGCGGTGGGGAGTTCGCTGAAGCTTTCTTT. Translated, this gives CASSEGGGEFAEAFF.